Below, 21 T cell receptor beta chains from the same sample are listed, as sequenced in a study of OX40 agonist ivuxolimab in advanced cancers. TCRdb's copy holds only in-frame clones and misses some; the assay was immunoSEQ multiplex PCR. The sample holds approximately 35,000 clones, approximately 80% seen once. Specimen: CD4+ or CD8+ T cells sorted from blood, collected in a trial of the OX40 agonist ivuxolimab. These receptors were obtained from an adult with an advanced solid tumor such as melanoma, head and neck, liver or kidney cancer.

There are a few counts of this clone. This chain connects TRBV11-2 to TRBJ1-1; a possible D gene is TRBD1 (6 bases). The CDR3 extends over 17 amino acids. Trimming left V 2 bases short and J 4 bases short, with 20 bases between. Per the germline V gene, CDR1 is SGHAT and CDR2 is FQNNGV. The CDR3 DNA follows: TGTGCCAGCAGCTTACTCAGGGGTGGTGTCAGGGGCACTGAAGCTTTCTTT. It yields the protein CASSLLRGGVRGTEAFF.

V and J are TRBV13 and TRBJ2-3; D is undetermined. Deletions cut 2 bases from V and 6 bases from J, with 9 bases between. Germline V gene data show CDR1 as PRHDT and CDR2 as FYEKMQ (reference sequence). The CDR3 runs to 13 residues. The CDR3 spells CASSLFHEDTQYF. DNA of the CDR3: TGTGCCAGCAGCTTATTCCATGAGGATACGCAGTATTTT.

The chain couples TRBV28 to TRBJ1-3; D ambiguous. This CDR3 region has 14 residues. The germline CDR1 and CDR2 sequences are MDHEN and SYDVKM. Trimming pared 4 bases from V and 8 bases from J, leaving 15 bases between. The CDR3, as DNA: TGTGCCAGCAGTTCCGCGTTTTTTCGGGACACCATATATTTT. It specifies CASSSAFFRDTIYF.

The chain carries TRBV7-9 and TRBJ1-1; possible D gene TRBD1, 5 bases. Germline loops: CDR1 SEHNR, CDR2 FQNEAQ (reference sequence). There are 17 residues in the CDR3. Trimming took 5 bases from V and 0 from J, leaving 19 bases between them. The CDR3 sequence: CASSPFGQGGMNTEAFF. The CDR3 coding sequence is TGTGCCAGCAGCCCCTTCGGGCAGGGCGGTATGAACACTGAAGCTTTCTTT.

The genes are TRBV7-2 and TRBJ1-2, with TRBD1 matching 7 bases. Germline assignment: CDR1 SGHTA and CDR2 FQGNSA. The CDR3 extends over 13 amino acids. V shed 5 bases and J 4 bases; nucleotides not matched to a gene: 4. CDR3 DNA sequence: TGTGCCAGCAGCGCAGGGGGGACCTATGGCTACACCTTC. Protein: CASSAGGTYGYTF.

The chain joins TRBV18 to TRBJ2-3, with TRBD1 identical over 7 bases. Unmatched junction bases numbered 15, after V lost 3 bases and J lost 9 bases. CDR1 is KGHSH, CDR2 LQKENI, per germline. This CDR3 is 16 amino acids long. CDR3 in amino acids: CASSPPGQSIERTQYF. CDR3 bases: TGTGCCAGCTCACCGCCGGGACAGTCGATCGAAAGAACGCAGTATTTT.

The CDR3 loop is CASSFDRNSYEQYF. The DNA for the CDR3 is TGTGCCAGCAGCTTCGACAGAAACAGCTACGAGCAGTACTTC. This sequence joins TRBV7-2 and TRBJ2-7, with D tentatively TRBD1 (5 bases). The CDR3 consists of 14 residues. V was trimmed by 3 bases and J by 3 bases, leaving 12 bases between them. CDR1 SGHTA and CDR2 FQGNSA come from the germline V gene.

This clone is a singleton in its sample. V and J are TRBV25-1 and TRBJ1-2; 7 bases fit TRBD1. Germline V gives CDR1 MGHDK, CDR2 SYGVNS. This CDR3 has 16 amino acids. The V gene end was trimmed by 6 bases and the J gene end by 3 bases; junction bases not matched to a gene: 13. CDR3 residues: CASSETGKGRDYGYTF. The CDR3 DNA is TGTGCCAGCAGCGAGACAGGGAAAGGGAGGGACTATGGCTACACCTTC.

The chain combines TRBV21-1 with TRBJ2-1; the DNA was not used to check the table's D call, TRBD2. TRBV21-1 is recorded as a pseudogene. CDR3 size: 16 residues. The DNA for the CDR3 is TGTGCCAGCAGCAAGTTGAGATACTACACCTACAATGAGCAGTTCTTC. Amino acid sequence: CASSKLRYYTYNEQFF.

In regard to this clone: This sequence may be a read error, since a much larger clone differs from it by one base. This chain links TRBV7-9 with TRBJ1-5; a weak D match, TRBD1 (6 bases). In germline, CDR1 is SEHNR, CDR2 FQNEAQ (reference sequence). The CDR3 consists of 15 residues. Trimming pared 6 bases from V and 2 bases from J, leaving 14 bases between. CDR3 region: CASSAGAGGNQPQHF. In DNA, the CDR3 is TGTGCCAGCAGTGCGGGGGCGGGCGGCAATCAGCCCCAGCATTTT.

V is TRBV7-3 and J is TRBJ2-1, with D perhaps matching TRBD1 or TRBD2 (6 bases each). CDR1 and CDR2 (germline): SGHTA, FQGTGA. This CDR3 spans 16 amino acids. V lost 0 bases and J lost 2, with 11 bases in between. CDR3 sequence reads: CASSLTVGGAYNEQFF. The CDR3 nucleotides are TGTGCCAGCAGCTTAACGGTCGGGGGCGCCTACAATGAGCAGTTCTTC. Based on the CDR3 plus reference TRBV7-3 and TRBJ2-1, the full variable domain is GAGVSQTPSNKVTEKGKYVELRCDPISGHTALYWYRQSLGQGPEFLIYFQGTGAADDSGLPNDRFFAVRPEGSVSTLKIQRTERGDSAVYLCASSLTVGGAYNEQFFGPGTRLTVL.

The sample holds a few counts of this clone. V is TRBV5-1 and J is TRBJ1-4; no reliable D call. This CDR3 spans 14 amino acids. Germline V gives CDR1 SGHRS, CDR2 YFSETQ. V lost 4 bases and J 3 bases, leaving 10 bases between the germline ends. The CDR3 DNA reads TGCGCCAGCAGCGCCTGGGATCCTAATGAAAAACTGTTTTTT. Translating it yields CASSAWDPNEKLFF. The variable domain in full, completed from reference TRBV5-1 and TRBJ1-4, reads KAGVTQTPRYLIKTRGQQVTLSCSPISGHRSVSWYQQTPGQGLQFLFEYFSETQRNKGNFPGRFSGRQFSNSRSEMNVSTLELGDSALYLCASSAWDPNEKLFFGSGTQLSVL.

CDR3 sequence reads: CASSFLDRGYNEQFF. The CDR3 DNA follows: TGCGCCAGCAGCTTCCTGGACAGGGGGTACAATGAGCAGTTCTTC. The chain uses TRBV5-1 and TRBJ2-1; 10 nucleotides line up with TRBD1. V trimming: 2 bases; J trimming: 4 bases; junction bases outside the gene matches: 3. The CDR3 runs 15 residues. The germline V gene has CDR1 SGHRS and CDR2 YFSETQ.

V and J are TRBV6-5 and TRBJ2-7; TRBD1 agrees at 9 bases. Germline CDR1 reads MNHEY; CDR2 reads SVGAGI. The CDR3 runs to 14 residues. With 6 bases clipped from V and 1 base from J, the junction kept 4 bases outside the gene matches. CDR3 region: CASRSGQGSYEQYV. The CDR3 DNA reads as TGTGCCAGCAGGTCGGGACAGGGTTCCTACGAGCAGTACGTC.

The chain links TRBV2 to TRBJ2-2; weak D call: TRBD1 (5 bases). V shed 7 bases and J shed 0 bases, with 18 bases lying between them. The germline CDR1 and CDR2 sequences are SNHLY and FYNNEI. This CDR3 has 17 amino acids. The CDR3 nucleotides read TGTGCCAGCATCCTACCCGCCAGGGCGGCGAACACCGGGGAGCTGTTTTTT. Translating it yields CASILPARAANTGELFF.

The rearrangement links TRBV4-1 to TRBJ2-5; TRBD1 might be the D (6 bases). The germline V and J ends were trimmed by 3 bases and 11 bases, with 19 bases remaining between them. The CDR3 extends over 14 amino acids. The germline V gene has CDR1 MGHRA and CDR2 YSYEKL. The CDR3 sequence: CASSHTIQGGLQYF. The DNA for the CDR3 is TGCGCCAGCAGCCATACTATACAGGGTGGTTTGCAGTACTTC.

The V call is TRBV6-5, the J call TRBJ2-3; TRBD2 is a possible D gene (5 bases). The CDR3 covers 15 residues. Trimming shortened V by 6 bases and J by 4 bases, and 17 bases separated the two germline ends. The germline CDR1 and CDR2 sequences are MNHEY and SVGAGI. The CDR3 sequence: CASRPWRLDADTQYF. CDR3 DNA sequence: TGTGCCAGCAGGCCGTGGAGGTTGGACGCAGATACGCAGTATTTT.

This chain uses TRBV29-1 with TRBJ1-1; maybe TRBD1 (5 bases). CDR3 length: 13 residues. The ends were cut back, 5 bases at V and 5 bases at J, with 15 bases in the middle. Germline lookup yields CDR1 SQVTM and CDR2 ANQGSEA. This CDR3 reads CSVMSSWGTEAFF. As DNA, the CDR3 is TGCAGCGTTATGTCCAGCTGGGGGACTGAAGCTTTCTTT.

The table lists this clone with a few counts. This sequence joins TRBV27 and TRBJ2-7; D might be TRBD2 (6 bases). Per the germline V gene, CDR1 is MNHEY and CDR2 is SMNVEV (reference sequence). The CDR3 is 15 residues long. V lost 8 bases to trimming and J lost 4 bases, with 21 bases between them. CDR3 amino acids: CASGGWGELGYEQYV. The CDR3 DNA is TGTGCCAGCGGGGGGTGGGGGGAGTTAGGTTACGAGCAGTACGTC.

The chain joins TRBV9 to TRBJ1-2, with a weak D call TRBD1 (5 bases). The CDR3 covers 16 residues. From germline, CDR1 is SGDLS and CDR2 YYNGEE. With 0 bases removed from V and 8 bases from J, the gap between germline ends came to 20 bases. CDR3 residues: CASSVATSGRVGGYTF. CDR3 coding DNA: TGTGCCAGCAGCGTAGCTACTAGTGGCAGGGTAGGAGGCTACACCTTC.

The sample holds one count of this clone. The chain is built from TRBV11-3 and TRBJ2-3; 7 positions match TRBD1. V lost 2 bases and J lost 5; bases outside the gene matches: 4. The CDR3 loop spans 14 amino acids. Germline assignment: CDR1 SGHNT and CDR2 YENEEA. The CDR3 spells CASSLSGGIDTQYF. Written as DNA, the CDR3 is TGTGCCAGCAGCTTATCAGGGGGAATAGATACGCAGTATTTT.